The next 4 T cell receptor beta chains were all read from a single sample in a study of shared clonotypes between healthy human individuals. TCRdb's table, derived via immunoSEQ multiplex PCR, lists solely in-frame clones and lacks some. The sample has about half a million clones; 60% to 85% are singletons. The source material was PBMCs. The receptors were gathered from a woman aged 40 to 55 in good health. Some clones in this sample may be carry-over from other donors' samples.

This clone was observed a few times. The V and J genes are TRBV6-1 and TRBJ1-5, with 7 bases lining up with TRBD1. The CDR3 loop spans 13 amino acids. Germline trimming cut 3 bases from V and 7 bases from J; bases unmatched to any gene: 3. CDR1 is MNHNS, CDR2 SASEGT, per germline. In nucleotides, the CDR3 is TGTGCCAGCAGTGAGGACAGGTGGCAGCCCCAGCATTTT. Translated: CASSEDRWQPQHF.

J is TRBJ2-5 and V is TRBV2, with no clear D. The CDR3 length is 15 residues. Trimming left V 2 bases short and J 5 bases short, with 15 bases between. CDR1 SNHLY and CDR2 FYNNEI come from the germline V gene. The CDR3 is CASSERGTPGETQYF. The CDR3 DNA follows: TGTGCCAGCAGTGAACGTGGTACGCCCGGCGAGACCCAGTACTTC. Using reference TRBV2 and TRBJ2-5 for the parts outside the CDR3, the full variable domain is EPEVTQTPSHQVTQMGQEVILRCVPISNHLYFYWYRQILGQKVEFLVSFYNNEISEKSEIFDDQFSVERPDGSNFTLKIRSTKLEDSAMYFCASSERGTPGETQYFGPGTRLLVL.

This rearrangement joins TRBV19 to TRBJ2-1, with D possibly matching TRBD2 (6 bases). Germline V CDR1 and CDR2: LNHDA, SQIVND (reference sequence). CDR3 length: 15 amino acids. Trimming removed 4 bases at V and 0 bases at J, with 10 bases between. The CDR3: CASSTRGSSYNEQFF. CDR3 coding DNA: TGTGCCAGTAGTACACGGGGGAGCTCCTACAATGAGCAGTTCTTC. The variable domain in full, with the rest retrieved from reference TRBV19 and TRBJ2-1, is DGGITQSPKYLFRKEGQNVTLSCEQNLNHDAMYWYRQDPGQGLRLIYYSQIVNDFQKGDIAEGYSVSREKKESFPLTVTSAQKNPTAFYLCASSTRGSSYNEQFFGPGTRLTVL.

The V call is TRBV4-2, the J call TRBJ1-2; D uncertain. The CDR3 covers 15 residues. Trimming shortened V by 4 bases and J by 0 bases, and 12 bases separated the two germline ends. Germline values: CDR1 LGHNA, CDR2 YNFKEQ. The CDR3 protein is CASSPPGEPNYGYTF. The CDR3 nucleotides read TGTGCCAGCAGCCCGCCTGGAGAGCCTAACTATGGCTACACCTTC.